This TCR delta chain was retrieved from a study of Vδ1+ human thymocytes. Regarding the study as a whole: Highly polyclonal TRG and TRD repertoires with Gaussian CDR3 length distributions appeared in thymus.

As to this clone: Its antigen is unidentified.

The CDR3 totals 20 residues. Germline values: CDR1 TSWWSYY, CDR2 QGS. Losses at the gene ends were 0 bases for V and 3 bases for J; bases not matched to a gene: 15. RNA was extracted from the cells and then reverse transcribed. The CDR3 regions were amplified by multiplex PCR from V-gene primers to a constant-region primer. TCRdb reanalyzed the multiplex PCR reads using CATT. The sample has 50,000 to 60,000 delta-chain clones, about 16% seen once; the top ten hold 0.3% to 0.5%. The receptor's source is a girl under two years old who had congenital heart surgery. The genes are TRDV1 and TRDJ1; TRDD3 aligns across 11 bases. Material for sequencing was Vdelta1+ gamma-delta thymocytes from the thymus. Subset in this sample: FACS-sorted CD3+ TCRalphabeta- TCRVdelta1+ TCRVdelta2- thymocytes. The CDR3 loop is CALGELAHPLGDRGADKLIF. DNA of the CDR3: TGTGCTCTTGGGGAACTTGCCCACCCACTGGGGGATAGAGGGGCCGATAAACTCATCTTT.